Sequencing of this T cell receptor (beta chain) was carried out in a study of blood T cell repertoires in COVID-19. CDR3 length: 16 amino acids. V shed 7 bases, J shed 0 bases, and the junction held 7 bases outside the gene matches. Germline V gives CDR1 SGHRS, CDR2 YFSETQ. Seattle's cohort entered during active infection and was followed longitudinally. The table came from immunoSEQ multiplex PCR; TCRdb's copy has only in-frame clones and leaves some out. The sample lists fewer than 300,000 clones, 90% occurring once. Sequencing was done on a sample of peripheral blood. The chain combines TRBV5-1 with TRBJ2-6, with 7 bases lining up with TRBD1. This TCR was recovered from a woman in her fifties or sixties with COVID-19, enrolled during active disease. Written as DNA, the CDR3 is TGCGCCAGCGTGGGGGACAGAGGCTCTGGGGCCAACGTCCTGACTTTC. Its protein product is CASVGDRGSGANVLTF. The full variable domain, with the rest looked up from reference TRBV5-1 and TRBJ2-6, is KAGVTQTPRYLIKTRGQQVTLSCSPISGHRSVSWYQQTPGQGLQFLFEYFSETQRNKGNFPGRFSGRQFSNSRSEMNVSTLELGDSALYLCASVGDRGSGANVLTFGAGSRLTVL.